Listed here are 2 T cell receptor beta chains from one sample, sequenced in a study of early T cells in non-severe SARS-CoV-2 infection. TCRdb reprocessed the 5' RACE reads with MiXCR, giving one entry per CDR3 protein. Of 80,000 to 95,000 distinct CDR3 sequences listed, 16% are singletons. Here the sequenced sample was whole blood, taken at baseline. The receptor set was obtained from an adult who was a healthcare worker with PCR-confirmed SARS-CoV-2 infection or an uninfected control (not recorded which).

This clonotype was observed a handful of times. The chain couples TRBV20-1 to TRBJ2-7, with 8 positions matching TRBD2. The ends lost 2 bases at V and 2 bases at J; junction bases unmatched: 8. From germline, CDR1 is DFQATT and CDR2 SNEGSKA (reference sequence). The CDR3 runs to 15 residues. CDR3: CSARPFREGTYEQYF. In DNA form, the CDR3 reads TGCAGTGCTAGACCCTTCCGGGAGGGCACCTACGAGCAGTACTTC.

Only a few counts were recorded for this clonotype. V usage is TRBV27 and J usage is TRBJ2-1, with TRBD2 matching over 12 bases. Losses at the gene ends were 7 bases for V and 8 bases for J; bases not matched to a gene: 6. Looked up from germline, CDR1 is MNHEY and CDR2 is SMNVEV (reference sequence). CDR3 size: 14 residues. The CDR3 reads CASMTSGRNDEQFF. CDR3 nucleotide sequence: TGTGCCAGCATGACTAGCGGGAGAAACGATGAGCAGTTCTTC.